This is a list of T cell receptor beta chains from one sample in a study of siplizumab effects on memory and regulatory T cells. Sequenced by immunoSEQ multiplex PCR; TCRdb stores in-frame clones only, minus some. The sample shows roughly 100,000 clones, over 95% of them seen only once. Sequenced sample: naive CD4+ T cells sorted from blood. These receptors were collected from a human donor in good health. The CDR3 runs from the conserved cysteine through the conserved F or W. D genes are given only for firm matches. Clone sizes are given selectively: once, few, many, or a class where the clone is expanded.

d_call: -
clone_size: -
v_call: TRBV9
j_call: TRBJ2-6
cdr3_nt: TGTGCCAGCAGCACAGGGGGGGGCCCCTCTGGGGCCAACGTCCTGACTTTC
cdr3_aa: CASSTGGGPSGANVLTF

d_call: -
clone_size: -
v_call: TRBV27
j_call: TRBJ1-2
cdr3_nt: TGTGCCAGCAGAAGGACAGAGCTCGCTAACTATGGCTACACCTTC
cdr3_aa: CASRRTELANYGYTF

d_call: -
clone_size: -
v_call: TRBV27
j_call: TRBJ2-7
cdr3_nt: TGTGCCAGCGTCGACAGCTACGAGCAGTACTTC
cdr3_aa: CASVDSYEQYF

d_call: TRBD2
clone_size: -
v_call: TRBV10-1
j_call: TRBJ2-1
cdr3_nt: TGCGCCATCTATAACGGGACTAGCGGGGGGTTTAATGAGCAGTTCTTC
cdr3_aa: CAIYNGTSGGFNEQFF

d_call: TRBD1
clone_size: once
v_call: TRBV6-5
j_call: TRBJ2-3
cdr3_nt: TGTGCCAGCAACCGGGGACAGGGGACGGGTACGCAGTATTTT
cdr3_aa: CASNRGQGTGTQYF

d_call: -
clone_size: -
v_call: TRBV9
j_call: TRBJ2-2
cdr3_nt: TGTGCCAGCAGCGGCGGGACGGCGAACACCGGGGAGCTGTTTTTT
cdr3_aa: CASSGGTANTGELFF

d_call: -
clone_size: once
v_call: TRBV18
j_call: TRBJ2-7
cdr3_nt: TGTGCCAGCTCACCCCCGACCTACGAGCAGTACTTC
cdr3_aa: CASSPPTYEQYF

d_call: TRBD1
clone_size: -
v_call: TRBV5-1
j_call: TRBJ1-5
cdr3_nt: TGCGCCAGCAGCCTAGGGACAGCGGATGGCAATCAGCCCCAGCATTTT
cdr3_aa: CASSLGTADGNQPQHF

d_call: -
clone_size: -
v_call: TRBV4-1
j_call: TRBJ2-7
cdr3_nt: TGCGCCAGCAGTCGGGGCCCCTTCTCCTACGAGCAGTACTTC
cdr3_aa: CASSRGPFSYEQYF

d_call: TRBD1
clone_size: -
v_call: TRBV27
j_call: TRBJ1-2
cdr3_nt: TGTGCCAGCAGTCGTGGGACAGGCCCCTATGGCTACACCTTC
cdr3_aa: CASSRGTGPYGYTF

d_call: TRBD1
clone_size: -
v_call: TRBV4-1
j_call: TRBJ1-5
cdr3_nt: TGCGCCAGCAGCCAAGCCCGGGGACAGGGAAACAATCAGCCCCAGCATTTT
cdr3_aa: CASSQARGQGNNQPQHF

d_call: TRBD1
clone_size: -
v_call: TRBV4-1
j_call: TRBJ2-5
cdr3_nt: TGCGCCAGCAGCCATACAGGGGTAAAGACCCAGTACTTC
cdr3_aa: CASSHTGVKTQYF

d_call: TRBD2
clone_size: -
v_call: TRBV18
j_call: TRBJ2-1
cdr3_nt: TGTGCCAGCTCACCAGGTTCTACTAGCGGGGGCCGAAATGAGCAGTTCTTC
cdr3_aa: CASSPGSTSGGRNEQFF

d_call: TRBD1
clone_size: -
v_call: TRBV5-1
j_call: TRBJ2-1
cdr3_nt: TGCGCCAGCATACGGGACAGGGTGGGAGCTGAGCAGTTCTTC
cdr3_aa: CASIRDRVGAEQFF

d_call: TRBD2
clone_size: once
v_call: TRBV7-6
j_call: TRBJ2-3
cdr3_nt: TGTGCCAGCAGCGGTCTAGCGGGGGGCCCAGATACGCAGTATTTT
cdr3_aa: CASSGLAGGPDTQYF

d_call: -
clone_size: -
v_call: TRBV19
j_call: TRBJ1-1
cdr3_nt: TGTGCGGGGGGCTGGGGCACTGAAGCTTTCTTT
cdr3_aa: CAGGWGTEAFF

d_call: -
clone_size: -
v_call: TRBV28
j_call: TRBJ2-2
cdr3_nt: TGTGCCAGCAACCAGGGACTCCTACGAACCGGGGAGCTATTTTTT
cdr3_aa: CASNQGLLRTGELFF

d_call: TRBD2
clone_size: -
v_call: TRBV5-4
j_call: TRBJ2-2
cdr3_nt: TGTGCCAGCAGCCGGGAGACTAGCGGGCTCACCGGGGAGCTGTTTTTT
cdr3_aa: CASSRETSGLTGELFF

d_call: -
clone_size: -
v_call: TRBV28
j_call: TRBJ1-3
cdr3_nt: TGTGCCAGCAGTATCAATCGGCGCGGAAACACCATATATTTT
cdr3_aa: CASSINRRGNTIYF

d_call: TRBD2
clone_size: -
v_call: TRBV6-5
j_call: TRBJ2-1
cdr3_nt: TGTGCCAGCAGTTACTCTACGGGGGGGCCCAATGAGCAGTTCTTC
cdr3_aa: CASSYSTGGPNEQFF

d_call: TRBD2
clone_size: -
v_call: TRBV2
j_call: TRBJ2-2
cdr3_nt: TGTGCCAGCAGTGTGGCTAGCGGGGGGGCTCGGGAGCTGTTTTTT
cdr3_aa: CASSVASGGARELFF

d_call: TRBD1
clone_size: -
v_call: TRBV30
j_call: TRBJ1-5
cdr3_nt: TGTGCCTGGAGTGTAGGGGGCAGTTATAGCAATCAGCCCCAGCATTTT
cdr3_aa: CAWSVGGSYSNQPQHF

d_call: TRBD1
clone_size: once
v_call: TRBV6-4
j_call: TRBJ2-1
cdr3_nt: TGTGCCAGCAGTGCGGAGACAGGGGGACTTGAGCAGTTCTTC
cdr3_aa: CASSAETGGLEQFF

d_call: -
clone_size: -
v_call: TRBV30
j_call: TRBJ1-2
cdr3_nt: TGTGCCTGGACAGATGGAGCGTATGGCTACACCTTC
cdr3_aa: CAWTDGAYGYTF

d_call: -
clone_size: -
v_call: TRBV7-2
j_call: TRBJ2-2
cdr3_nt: TGTGCCAGCAGCTTCGGGGGGCGGGGCGGGGAGCTGTTTTTT
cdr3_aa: CASSFGGRGGELFF

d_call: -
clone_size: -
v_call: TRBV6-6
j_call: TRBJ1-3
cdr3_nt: TGTGCCAGCTCTGAAGAGCGATTCTCTGGAAACACCATATATTTT
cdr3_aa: CASSEERFSGNTIYF

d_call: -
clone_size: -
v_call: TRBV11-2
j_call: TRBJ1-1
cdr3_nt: TGTGCCAGCAGCTTATTCGGGACTGCGAACACTGAAGCTTTCTTT
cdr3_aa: CASSLFGTANTEAFF

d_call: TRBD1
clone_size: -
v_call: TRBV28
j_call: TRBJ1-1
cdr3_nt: TGTGCCAGCAGTTTATCACAGGGGATCACTGAAGCTTTCTTT
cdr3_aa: CASSLSQGITEAFF

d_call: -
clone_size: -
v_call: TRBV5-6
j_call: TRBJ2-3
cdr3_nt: TGTGCCAGCAGCTTCGGCGGGGGCGCAGATACGCAGTATTTT
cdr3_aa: CASSFGGGADTQYF

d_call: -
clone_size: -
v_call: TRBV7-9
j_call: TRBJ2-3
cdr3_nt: TGTGCCAGCAGCTTAGTGGTGGGCACAGATACGCAGTATTTT
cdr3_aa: CASSLVVGTDTQYF

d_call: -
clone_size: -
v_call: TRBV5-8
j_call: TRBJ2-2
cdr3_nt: TGTGCCAGCAGCTTGGCTGGGTTGGGCACCGGGGAGCTGTTTTTT
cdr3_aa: CASSLAGLGTGELFF

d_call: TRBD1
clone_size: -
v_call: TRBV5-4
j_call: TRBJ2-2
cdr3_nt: TGTGCCAGCAGCGGGGACAGGAGGAACACCGGGGAGCTGTTTTTT
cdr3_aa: CASSGDRRNTGELFF

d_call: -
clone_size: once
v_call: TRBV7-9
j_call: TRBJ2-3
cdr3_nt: TGTGCCAGCAGCTTAGTTGAGGCAGGGGCCGCAGATACGCAGTATTTT
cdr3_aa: CASSLVEAGAADTQYF

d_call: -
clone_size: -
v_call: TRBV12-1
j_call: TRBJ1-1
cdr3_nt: TGTGCCAGTCAGAGGGGGGAGGAGACTGAAGCTTTCTTT
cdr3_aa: CASQRGEETEAFF

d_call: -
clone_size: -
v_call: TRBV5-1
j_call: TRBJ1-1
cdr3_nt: TGCGCCAGCAGCTTGGAGTGGGAGGGGACTGAAGCTTTCTTT
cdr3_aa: CASSLEWEGTEAFF

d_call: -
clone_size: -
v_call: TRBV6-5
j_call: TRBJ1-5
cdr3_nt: TGTGCCAGCAGTTACACAATTAATCAGCCCCAGCATTTT
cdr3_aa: CASSYTINQPQHF

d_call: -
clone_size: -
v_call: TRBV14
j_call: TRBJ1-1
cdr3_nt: TGTGCCAGCAGCCCTCTACTGAGGGGTAGCATGAACACTGAAGCTTTCTTT
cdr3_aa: CASSPLLRGSMNTEAFF

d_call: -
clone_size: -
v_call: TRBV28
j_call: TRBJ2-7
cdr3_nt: TGTGCCACCCGGCAGTACGAGCAGTACTTC
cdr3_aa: CATRQYEQYF

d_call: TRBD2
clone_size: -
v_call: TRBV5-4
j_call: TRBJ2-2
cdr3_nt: TGTGCCAGCAGCATAAATAGCGGGGGGGTGACCGGGGAGCTGTTTTTT
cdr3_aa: CASSINSGGVTGELFF

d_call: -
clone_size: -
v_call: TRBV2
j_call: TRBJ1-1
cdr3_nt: TGTGCCAGCAGTGAAGCGAGATGGGCGAACACTGAAGCTTTCTTT
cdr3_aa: CASSEARWANTEAFF

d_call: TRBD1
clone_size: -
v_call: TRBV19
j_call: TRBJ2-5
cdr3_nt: TGTGCCAGTAGTCCTGACAGGGTGCGGGAGACCCAGTACTTC
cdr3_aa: CASSPDRVRETQYF

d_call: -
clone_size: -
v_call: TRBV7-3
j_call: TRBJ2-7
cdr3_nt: TGTGCCAGCAGCCCGTTATCTAGACGAACACCCTACGAGCAGTACTTC
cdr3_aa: CASSPLSRRTPYEQYF

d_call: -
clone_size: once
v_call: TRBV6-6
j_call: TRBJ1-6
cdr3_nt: TGTGCCAGCAGTTACTCACCTGAGGGTTCACCCCTCCACTTT
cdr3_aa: CASSYSPEGSPLHF

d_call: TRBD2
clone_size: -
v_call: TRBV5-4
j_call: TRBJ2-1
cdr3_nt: TGTGCCAGCAGCCCCGGGACTAGCAGAAACAATGAGCAGTTCTTC
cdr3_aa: CASSPGTSRNNEQFF

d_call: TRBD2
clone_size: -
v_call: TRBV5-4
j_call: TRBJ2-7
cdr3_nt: TGTGCCAGCAGACCTGGACTAGCGGGAGGGTGGGAGCAGTACTTC
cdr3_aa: CASRPGLAGGWEQYF

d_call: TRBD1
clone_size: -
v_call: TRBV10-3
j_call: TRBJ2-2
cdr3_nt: TGTGCCATCAAGCCGGGACAGGGGACTACAGACCGGGCCGGGGAGCTGTTTTTT
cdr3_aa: CAIKPGQGTTDRAGELFF

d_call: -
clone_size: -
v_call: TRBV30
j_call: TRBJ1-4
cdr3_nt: TGTGCCTGTGACAGCTTTAATGAAAAACTGTTTTTT
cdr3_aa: CACDSFNEKLFF

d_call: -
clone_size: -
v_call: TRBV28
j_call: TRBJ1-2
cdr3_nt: TGTGCCAGCAGTTTATGGGGACGCCTCTATGGCTACACCTTC
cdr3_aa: CASSLWGRLYGYTF